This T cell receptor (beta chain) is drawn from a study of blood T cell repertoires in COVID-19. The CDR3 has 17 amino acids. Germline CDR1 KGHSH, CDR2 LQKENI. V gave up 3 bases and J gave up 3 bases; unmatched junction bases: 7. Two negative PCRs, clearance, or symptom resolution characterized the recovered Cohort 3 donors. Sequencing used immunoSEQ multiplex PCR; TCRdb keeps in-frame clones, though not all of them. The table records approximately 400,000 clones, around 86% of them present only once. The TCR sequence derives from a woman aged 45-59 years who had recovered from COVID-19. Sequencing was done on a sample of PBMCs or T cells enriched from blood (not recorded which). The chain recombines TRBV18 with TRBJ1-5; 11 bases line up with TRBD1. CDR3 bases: TGTGCCAGCTCACCTCGGACAGGGGGCTTCTTCAATCAGCCCCAGCATTTT. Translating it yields CASSPRTGGFFNQPQHF.